This T cell receptor (beta chain) was captured by sequencing in a study of human T cells and chemical hapten exposure. The ends were cut back, 0 bases at V and 2 bases at J, with 7 bases in the middle. The germline V gene encodes CDR1 KGHSH and CDR2 LQKENI. The CDR3 runs to 14 residues. TCRdb reanalysed the RACE reads using MiXCR and keeps one entry per CDR3 protein. This table has about 42,000 distinct CDR3 sequences, roughly 12% appearing once. This sample's time point: pre-sensitization, week 0. Treatment denoted: therapeutic diphenylcyclopropenone sensitization with weekly scalp DPC. Within the sample, this clonotype is medium-sized.

V usage is TRBV18 and J usage is TRBJ1-1; D gene ambiguous. The sample consisted of whole blood, taken in connection with sensitization to the hapten diphenylcyclopropenone (DPC). The TCR comes from a woman aged 30 to 39 with alopecia areata. Some clones in this sample may be carry-over from other donors' samples. This CDR3 reads CASSPPLGNTEAFF. The CDR3, as DNA: TGTGCCAGCTCACCACCCCTAGGCAACACTGAAGCTTTCTTT.